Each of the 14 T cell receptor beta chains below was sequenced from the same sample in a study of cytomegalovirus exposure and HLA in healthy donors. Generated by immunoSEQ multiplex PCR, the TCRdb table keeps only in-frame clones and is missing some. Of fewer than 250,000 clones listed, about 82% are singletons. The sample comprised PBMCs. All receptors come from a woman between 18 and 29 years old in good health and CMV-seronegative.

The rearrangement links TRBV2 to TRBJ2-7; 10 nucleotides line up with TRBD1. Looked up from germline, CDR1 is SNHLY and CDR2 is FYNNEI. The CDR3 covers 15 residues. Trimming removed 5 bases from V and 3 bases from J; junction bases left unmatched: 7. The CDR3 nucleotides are TGTGCCAGCAGTTTAGGCGGGGACAGGGGCTACGAGCAGTACTTC. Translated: CASSLGGDRGYEQYF. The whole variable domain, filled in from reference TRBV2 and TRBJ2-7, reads EPEVTQTPSHQVTQMGQEVILRCVPISNHLYFYWYRQILGQKVEFLVSFYNNEISEKSEIFDDQFSVERPDGSNFTLKIRSTKLEDSAMYFCASSLGGDRGYEQYFGPGTRLTVT.

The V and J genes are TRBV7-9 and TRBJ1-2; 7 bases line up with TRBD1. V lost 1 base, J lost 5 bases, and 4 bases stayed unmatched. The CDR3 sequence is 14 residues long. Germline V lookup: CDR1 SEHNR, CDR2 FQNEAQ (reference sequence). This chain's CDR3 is CASSLGGQLYGYTF. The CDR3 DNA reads TGTGCCAGCAGCTTAGGGGGACAGCTGTATGGCTACACCTTC.

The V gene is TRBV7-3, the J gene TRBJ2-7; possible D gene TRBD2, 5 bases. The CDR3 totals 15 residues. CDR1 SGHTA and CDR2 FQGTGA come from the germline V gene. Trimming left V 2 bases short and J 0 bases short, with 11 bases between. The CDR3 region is CASSLGQLASYEQYF. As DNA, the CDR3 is TGTGCCAGCAGCTTAGGGCAGCTAGCCTCCTACGAGCAGTACTTC.

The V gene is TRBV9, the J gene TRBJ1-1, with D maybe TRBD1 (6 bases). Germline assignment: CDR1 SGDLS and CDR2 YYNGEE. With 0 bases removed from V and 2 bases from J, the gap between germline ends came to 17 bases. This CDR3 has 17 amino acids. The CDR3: CASSVDWVGRGNTEAFF. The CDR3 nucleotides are TGTGCCAGCAGCGTAGATTGGGTCGGCAGGGGAAACACTGAAGCTTTCTTT.

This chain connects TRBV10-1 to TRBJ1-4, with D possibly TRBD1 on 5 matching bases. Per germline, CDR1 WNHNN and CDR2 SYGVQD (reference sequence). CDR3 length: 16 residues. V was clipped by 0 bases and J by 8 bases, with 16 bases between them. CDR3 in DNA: TGCGCCAGCAGTGAGTCTACAGTGACAGATAAGGAAAAACTGTTTTTT. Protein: CASSESTVTDKEKLFF.

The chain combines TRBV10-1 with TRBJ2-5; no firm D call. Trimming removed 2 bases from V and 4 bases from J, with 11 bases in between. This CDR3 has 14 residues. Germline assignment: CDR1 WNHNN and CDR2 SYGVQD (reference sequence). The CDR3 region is CASSENGRTETQYF. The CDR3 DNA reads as TGCGCCAGCAGTGAGAACGGTAGAACAGAGACCCAGTACTTC.

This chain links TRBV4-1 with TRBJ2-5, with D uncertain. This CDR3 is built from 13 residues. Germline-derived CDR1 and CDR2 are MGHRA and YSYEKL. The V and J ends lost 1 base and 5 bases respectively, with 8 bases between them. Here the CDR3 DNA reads TGCGCCAGCAGCCAAGGGGCAGTGGAGACCCAGTACTTC. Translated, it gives CASSQGAVETQYF.

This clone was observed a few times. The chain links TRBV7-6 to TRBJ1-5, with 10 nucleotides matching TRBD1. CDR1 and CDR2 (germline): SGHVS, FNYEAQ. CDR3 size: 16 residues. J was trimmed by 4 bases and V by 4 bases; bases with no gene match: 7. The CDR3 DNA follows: TGTGCCAGCAGCTCCTCCCCGGGACAGGGGAATCAGCCCCAGCATTTT. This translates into CASSSSPGQGNQPQHF.

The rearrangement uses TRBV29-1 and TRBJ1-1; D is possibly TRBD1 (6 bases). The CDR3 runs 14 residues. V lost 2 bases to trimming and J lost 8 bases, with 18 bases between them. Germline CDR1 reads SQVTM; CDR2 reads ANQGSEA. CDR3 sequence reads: CSVELRGARLEAFF. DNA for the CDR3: TGCAGCGTTGAACTCCGGGGGGCCAGACTGGAAGCTTTCTTT.

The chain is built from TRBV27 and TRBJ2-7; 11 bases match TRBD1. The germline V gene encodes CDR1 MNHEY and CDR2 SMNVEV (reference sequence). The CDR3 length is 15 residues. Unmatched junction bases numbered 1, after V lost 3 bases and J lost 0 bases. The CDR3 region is CASSLGTGGSYEQYF. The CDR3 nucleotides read TGTGCCAGCAGTTTGGGGACAGGGGGCTCCTACGAGCAGTACTTC.

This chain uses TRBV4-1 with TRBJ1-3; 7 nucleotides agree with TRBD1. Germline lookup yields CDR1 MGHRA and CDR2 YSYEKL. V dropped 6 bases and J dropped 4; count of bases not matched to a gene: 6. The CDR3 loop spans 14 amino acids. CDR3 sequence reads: CASRSDRVGNTIYF. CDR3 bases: TGCGCCAGCAGATCCGACAGGGTGGGAAACACCATATATTTT.

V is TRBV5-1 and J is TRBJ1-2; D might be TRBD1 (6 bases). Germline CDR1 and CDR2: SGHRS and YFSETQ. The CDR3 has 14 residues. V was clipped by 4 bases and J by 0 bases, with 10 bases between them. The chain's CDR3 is CASSPGHTNYGYTF. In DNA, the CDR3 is TGCGCCAGCAGCCCGGGACACACTAACTATGGCTACACCTTC.

This CDR3 is CASSEAAGFVGNTIYF. CDR3 coding DNA: TGTGCCAGCAGTGAAGCGGCAGGTTTTGTGGGAAACACCATATATTTT. The chain employs TRBV2 and TRBJ1-3; D is ambiguous. Per germline, CDR1 SNHLY and CDR2 FYNNEI. V was clipped by 0 bases and J by 4 bases, with 13 bases between them. CDR3 length: 16 amino acids.

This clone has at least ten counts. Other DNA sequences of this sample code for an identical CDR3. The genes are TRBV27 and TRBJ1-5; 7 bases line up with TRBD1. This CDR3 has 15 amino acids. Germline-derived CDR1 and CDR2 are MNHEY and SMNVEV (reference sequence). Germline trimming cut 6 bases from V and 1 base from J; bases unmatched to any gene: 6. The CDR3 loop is CASRPGTASNQPQHF. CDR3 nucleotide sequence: TGTGCCAGCAGACCCGGGACAGCAAGCAATCAGCCCCAGCATTTT.